The 26 T cell receptor beta chains given below trace back to one sample, sequenced in a study of blood T cell repertoires in COVID-19. TCRdb's copy holds only in-frame clones and misses some; the assay was immunoSEQ multiplex PCR. The sample lists 140,000 or so clones, 70% to 90% occurring once. Specimen: peripheral blood. The receptors were gathered from a woman aged 45 to 65 with acute or convalescent COVID-19.

This clone has more than one count but fewer than ten. The chain is built from TRBV2 and TRBJ1-2, with 8 positions matching TRBD1. From germline, CDR1 is SNHLY and CDR2 FYNNEI. The CDR3 is 14 residues long. The V gene end was trimmed by 6 bases and the J gene end by 4 bases; junction bases not matched to a gene: 7. The CDR3 here is CASRTTTGGYGYTF. CDR3 DNA sequence: TGTGCCAGCAGGACAACTACAGGGGGCTATGGCTACACCTTC.

CDR3 residues: CASSLSVGGGGELFF. CDR3 in DNA: TGCGCCAGCAGCCTGTCGGTCGGGGGAGGCGGGGAGCTGTTTTTT. The chain couples TRBV5-1 to TRBJ2-2; possibly TRBD2 for D (6 bases). Trimming removed 4 bases from V and 7 bases from J, with 17 bases in between. CDR1 is SGHRS and CDR2 is YFSETQ in the germline V gene. The CDR3 is made up of 15 amino acids.

The J gene is TRBJ2-1, the V gene TRBV6-2 or TRBV6-3; the D gene is possibly TRBD2 (6 bases). The CDR3 covers 20 residues. Between the trimmed V and J ends, which lost 4 bases and 10 bases, there was a span of 35 bases. Germline CDR1 is MNHEY and CDR2 is SVGEGT. DNA for the CDR3: TGTGCCAGCAGTTCCGCGGGGCTCCTCACTCGGGGCGCCTCATTCGGCGAGCAGTTCTTC. Its translation: CASSSAGLLTRGASFGEQFF.

This chain joins TRBV28 and TRBJ1-5; D unclear. V was pared by 5 bases and J by 9 bases, with 14 bases between. This CDR3 region has 13 residues. Germline V CDR1 and CDR2: MDHEN, SYDVKM. CDR3 in amino acids: CASSGPPPRPQHF. In DNA, the CDR3 is TGTGCCAGCAGTGGCCCGCCCCCCCGGCCCCAGCATTTT.

V and J are TRBV25-1 and TRBJ2-7; 7 bases align to TRBD1. This CDR3 region has 15 residues. Germline lookup yields CDR1 MGHDK and CDR2 SYGVNS. After removal of 6 bases from V and 0 bases from J, the junction contained 8 bases not matched to a gene. The CDR3 reads CASRNRGAGSYEQYF. DNA for the CDR3: TGTGCCAGCAGGAACAGGGGCGCGGGCTCCTACGAGCAGTACTTC.

The J gene is TRBJ1-5, the V gene TRBV9; D gene uncertain. Germline V lookup: CDR1 SGDLS, CDR2 YYNGEE. The V gene lost 3 bases and the J gene lost 8 bases, with 12 bases spanning the gap. The CDR3 sequence is 13 residues long. For the CDR3, the DNA is TGTGCCAGCAGCGCGGCGGGCGGAGAGCCCCAGCATTTT. It yields the protein CASSAAGGEPQHF.

This chain joins TRBV5-1 and TRBJ2-3; no definite D call. The ends were cut back, 5 bases at V and 0 bases at J, with 13 bases in the middle. This CDR3 contains 15 residues. The germline gives CDR1 SGHRS, CDR2 YFSETQ. CDR3 bases: TGCGCCAGCAGATCAGGCGTCGCTAGCACAGATACGCAGTATTTT. It specifies CASRSGVASTDTQYF.

A single count supports this clone. The chain recombines TRBV9 with TRBJ2-7, with 7 bases identical to TRBD1. Germline lookup yields CDR1 SGDLS and CDR2 YYNGEE. CDR3 size: 15 residues. The junction had 9 bases not matched to a gene; V was cut back by 4 bases and J by 2 bases. CDR3 DNA sequence: TGTGCCAGCAGCCCGGGGACAGTTAAGACCTACGAGCAGTACTTC. Its protein is CASSPGTVKTYEQYF.

CDR3 DNA: TGCGCCAGCAGCCAAGATACTATGAACACTGAAGCTTTCTTT. It is translated as CASSQDTMNTEAFF. The chain combines TRBV4-3 with TRBJ1-1; no reliable D call. The CDR3 is 14 residues long. Between the trimmed V and J ends, which lost 0 bases and 0 bases, there was a span of 5 bases. Germline loops: CDR1 LGHNA, CDR2 YSLEER.

The chain recombines TRBV18 with TRBJ1-1; 7 bases align to TRBD1. The CDR3 runs to 14 residues. The V segment lost 5 bases and the J segment 0 bases; nucleotides outside the gene matches: 3. Germline CDR1 KGHSH, CDR2 LQKENI. The CDR3 spells CASSATGLNTEAFF. The CDR3 bases are TGTGCCAGCTCAGCGACAGGGTTGAACACTGAAGCTTTCTTT.

The V gene is TRBV19, the J gene TRBJ1-1; the D gene is possibly TRBD1 (6 bases). The CDR3 has 16 residues. Trimming stripped 1 base from V and 3 bases from J, with 15 bases between. The germline CDR1 and CDR2 sequences are LNHDA and SQIVND (reference sequence). CDR3 DNA: TGTGCCAGTAGTATAGTCCACAGGGATAGCGACACTGAAGCTTTCTTT. Translated: CASSIVHRDSDTEAFF.

CDR3 coding DNA: TGTGCCATCAGAGACTCAGGGGGCCAGCCCCAGCATTTT. It encodes CAIRDSGGQPQHF. The V call is TRBV10-3, the J call TRBJ1-5, with 8 bases aligning to TRBD1. CDR1 is ENHRY, CDR2 SYGVKD, per germline. This CDR3 is built from 13 residues. V lost 6 bases and J lost 7; bases outside the gene matches: 5.

As DNA, the CDR3 is TGTGCCAGCAGCTTAGAGGCCAGGATCGGCTACACCTTC. Translation gives CASSLEARIGYTF. The chain uses TRBV7-2 and TRBJ1-2, with no clear D. The V end was cut by 1 base, the J end by 8 bases, with 11 bases between. The CDR3 loop spans 13 amino acids. Germline CDR1 and CDR2: SGHTA and FQGNSA.

This chain connects TRBV7-2 to TRBJ2-3, with 9 bases that match TRBD1. The V gene end was trimmed by 2 bases and the J gene end by 4 bases; junction bases not matched to a gene: 4. Germline CDR1 and CDR2: SGHTA and FQGNSA. There are 15 residues in the CDR3. The CDR3 nucleotides are TGTGCCAGCAGCTTAATGGGACAGGGTGCAGATACGCAGTATTTT. It translates to CASSLMGQGADTQYF.

This chain's CDR3 is CASSSLTGAYNSPLHF. The CDR3 nucleotides are TGTGCCAGCAGCTCCCTCACAGGGGCCTATAATTCACCCCTCCACTTT. The chain uses TRBV6-6 and TRBJ1-6; 7 bases match TRBD1. The V segment lost 6 bases and the J segment 2 bases; nucleotides outside the gene matches: 7. Germline V CDR1 and CDR2: MNHNY, SVGAGI (reference sequence). CDR3 length: 16 residues.

The chain couples TRBV5-4 to TRBJ2-1; 8 bases agree with TRBD1. The CDR3 spans 16 residues. The V gene end was trimmed by 4 bases and the J gene end by 9 bases; junction bases not matched to a gene: 15. Germline lookup yields CDR1 SGHNT and CDR2 YYREEE (reference sequence). The CDR3 reads CASSRPGTGIRSEQFF. Here the CDR3 DNA reads TGTGCCAGCAGCCGACCGGGGACAGGCATTCGGAGTGAGCAGTTCTTC.

This sequence joins TRBV18 and TRBJ2-4; possible D gene TRBD1, 7 bases. Trimming removed 4 bases at V and 5 bases at J, with 18 bases between. CDR1 and CDR2 from the germline V gene are KGHSH and LQKENI. This CDR3 has 16 amino acids. The CDR3 spells CASSLPDREVENIQYF. CDR3 in DNA: TGTGCCAGCTCACTGCCCGACAGGGAGGTAGAAAACATTCAGTACTTC.

The chain joins TRBV7-3 to TRBJ2-5; 9 bases are shared with TRBD1. V was clipped by 4 bases and J by 4 bases; unmatched bases: 13. This CDR3 spans 17 amino acids. Germline values: CDR1 SGHTA, CDR2 FQGTGA. In DNA, the CDR3 is TGTGCCAGCAGCTCCCAGGGCGACACAGGGGGCAGAGAGACCCAGTACTTC. It encodes CASSSQGDTGGRETQYF.

The gene calls are TRBV2 and TRBJ2-7; a weak D match, TRBD1 (6 bases). With 7 bases removed from V and 0 bases from J, the gap between germline ends came to 28 bases. CDR1 and CDR2 from the germline V gene are SNHLY and FYNNEI. The CDR3 runs to 19 residues. In DNA form, the CDR3 reads TGTGCCAGCACCCTCGAAAGTGGTAGTGGGGGCCTCGACTCCTACGAGCAGTACTTC. Translated, it gives CASTLESGSGGLDSYEQYF. Using reference TRBV2 and TRBJ2-7 for the parts outside the CDR3, the full variable domain is EPEVTQTPSHQVTQMGQEVILRCVPISNHLYFYWYRQILGQKVEFLVSFYNNEISEKSEIFDDQFSVERPDGSNFTLKIRSTKLEDSAMYFCASTLESGSGGLDSYEQYFGPGTRLTVT.

The rearrangement links TRBV27 to TRBJ1-6, with TRBD1 identical over 9 bases. Germline CDR1 reads MNHEY; CDR2 reads SMNVEV (reference sequence). The ends lost 3 bases at V and 7 bases at J; junction bases unmatched: 10. This CDR3 contains 17 residues. CDR3 coding DNA: TGTGCCAGCAGTTTCCGGACAGGGGTCGGTAACAATTCACCCCTCCACTTT. Its protein is CASSFRTGVGNNSPLHF.

The chain carries TRBV19 and TRBJ2-2; a possible D gene is TRBD1 (8 bases). The CDR3 is 18 amino acids. Trimming removed 0 bases at V and 5 bases at J, with 19 bases between. The V gene's germline CDR1 is LNHDA and CDR2 SQIVND (reference sequence). Here the CDR3 DNA reads TGTGCCAGTAGTATAGATCCCCTTGGACAGGGAGGGACCGGGGAGCTGTTTTTT. Translated: CASSIDPLGQGGTGELFF.

The chain is built from TRBV19 and TRBJ1-6; D perhaps matches TRBD1 (5 bases). V lost 5 bases to trimming and J lost 9 bases, with 14 bases between them. Germline CDR1 LNHDA, CDR2 SQIVND (reference sequence). The CDR3 length is 14 residues. CDR3 region: CASSGAGLGSPLHF. For the CDR3, the DNA is TGTGCCAGTAGTGGGGCAGGGTTAGGTTCACCCCTCCACTTT. The variable domain in full, completed from reference TRBV19 and TRBJ1-6, reads DGGITQSPKYLFRKEGQNVTLSCEQNLNHDAMYWYRQDPGQGLRLIYYSQIVNDFQKGDIAEGYSVSREKKESFPLTVTSAQKNPTAFYLCASSGAGLGSPLHFGNGTRLTVT.

V gene TRBV4-3 combines with J gene TRBJ1-5; D may be TRBD1 (5 bases). Trimming took 1 base from V and 4 from J, leaving 11 bases between them. CDR1 and CDR2 (germline): LGHNA, YSLEER. This CDR3 is 15 amino acids long. For the CDR3, the DNA is TGCGCCAGCAGCCAAGGGAACGACAGAAATCAGCCCCAGCATTTT. This sequence encodes CASSQGNDRNQPQHF.

The rearrangement uses TRBV28 and TRBJ1-3, with D possibly matching TRBD1 (6 bases). The ends were cut back, 6 bases at V and 1 base at J, with 13 bases in the middle. Germline V lookup: CDR1 MDHEN, CDR2 SYDVKM. The CDR3 extends over 15 amino acids. The DNA of the CDR3 is TGTGCCAGCAGCCCTTACAGGGCTTCTGGAAACACCATATATTTT. Encoded protein: CASSPYRASGNTIYF.

This clone was counted a single time. V usage is TRBV6-6 and J usage is TRBJ2-7; 7 positions agree with TRBD1. The CDR3 has 14 amino acids. V shed 8 bases, J shed 5 bases, and the junction held 12 bases outside the gene matches. Germline lookup yields CDR1 MNHNY and CDR2 SVGAGI (reference sequence). This chain's CDR3 is CASSLSTGAHEQYF. The CDR3, as DNA: TGTGCCAGCTCACTATCAACAGGGGCCCACGAGCAGTACTTC.

The gene calls are TRBV19 and TRBJ2-5; 8 nucleotides line up with TRBD1. This CDR3 spans 17 amino acids. The ends lost 2 bases at V and 3 bases at J; junction bases unmatched: 11. Germline lookup yields CDR1 LNHDA and CDR2 SQIVND (reference sequence). The CDR3 region is CASSIPGQGQTKETQYF. In DNA form, the CDR3 reads TGTGCCAGTAGTATACCAGGACAGGGCCAAACTAAAGAGACCCAGTACTTC. Full variable domain (missing parts from reference TRBV19 and TRBJ2-5): DGGITQSPKYLFRKEGQNVTLSCEQNLNHDAMYWYRQDPGQGLRLIYYSQIVNDFQKGDIAEGYSVSREKKESFPLTVTSAQKNPTAFYLCASSIPGQGQTKETQYFGPGTRLLVL.